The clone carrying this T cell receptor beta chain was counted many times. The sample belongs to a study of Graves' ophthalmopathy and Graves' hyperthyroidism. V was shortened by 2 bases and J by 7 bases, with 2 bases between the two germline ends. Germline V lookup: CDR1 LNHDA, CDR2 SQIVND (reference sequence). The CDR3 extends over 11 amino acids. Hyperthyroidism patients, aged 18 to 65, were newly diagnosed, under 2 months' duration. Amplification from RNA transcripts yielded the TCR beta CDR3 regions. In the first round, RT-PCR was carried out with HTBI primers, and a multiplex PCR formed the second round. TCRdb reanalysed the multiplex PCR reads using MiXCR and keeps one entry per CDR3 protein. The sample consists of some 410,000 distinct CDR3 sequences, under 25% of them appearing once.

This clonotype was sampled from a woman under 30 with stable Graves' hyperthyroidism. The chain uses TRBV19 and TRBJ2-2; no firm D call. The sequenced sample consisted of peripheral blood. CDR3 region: CASSIRGELFF. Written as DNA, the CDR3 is TGTGCCAGTAGTATACGCGGGGAGCTGTTTTTT.